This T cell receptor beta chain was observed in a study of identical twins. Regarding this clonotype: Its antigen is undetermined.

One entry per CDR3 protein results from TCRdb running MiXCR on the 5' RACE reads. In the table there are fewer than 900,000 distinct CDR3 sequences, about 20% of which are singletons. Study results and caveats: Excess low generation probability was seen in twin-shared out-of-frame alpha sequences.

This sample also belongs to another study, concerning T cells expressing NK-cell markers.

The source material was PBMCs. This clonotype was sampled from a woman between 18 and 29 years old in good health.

The CDR3 DNA reads as TGTGCCAGCAGTTACGATGGACTAGCGGGAGTATATGAGCAGTTCTTC. It specifies CASSYDGLAGVYEQFF. V usage is TRBV6-5 and J usage is TRBJ2-1; 13 bases fit TRBD2. V lost 2 bases, J lost 8 bases, and 6 bases stayed unmatched. Germline CDR1 is MNHEY and CDR2 is SVGAGI. The CDR3 sequence is 16 residues long.